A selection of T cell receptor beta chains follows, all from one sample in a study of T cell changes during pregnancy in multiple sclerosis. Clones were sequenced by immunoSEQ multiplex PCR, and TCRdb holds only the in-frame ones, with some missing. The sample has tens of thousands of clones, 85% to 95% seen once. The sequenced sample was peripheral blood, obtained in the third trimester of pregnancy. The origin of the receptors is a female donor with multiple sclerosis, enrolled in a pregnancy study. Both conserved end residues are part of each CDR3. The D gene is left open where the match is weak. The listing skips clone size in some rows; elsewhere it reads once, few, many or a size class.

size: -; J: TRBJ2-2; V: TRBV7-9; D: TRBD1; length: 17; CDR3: CASSLPGTGGDTGELFF; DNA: TGTGCCAGCAGCTTGCCCGGGACAGGGGGGGACACCGGGGAGCTGTTTTTT
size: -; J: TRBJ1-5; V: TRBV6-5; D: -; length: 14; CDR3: CASSSGFDNQPQHF; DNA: TGTGCCAGCAGTTCAGGGTTCGACAATCAGCCCCAGCATTTT
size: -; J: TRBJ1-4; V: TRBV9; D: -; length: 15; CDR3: CASSADQGKGEKLFF; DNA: TGTGCCAGCAGCGCAGACCAGGGAAAAGGTGAAAAACTGTTTTTT
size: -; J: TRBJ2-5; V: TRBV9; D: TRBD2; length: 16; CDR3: CASSGRLAWEGETQYF; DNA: TGTGCCAGCAGCGGCAGACTAGCGTGGGAGGGAGAGACCCAGTACTTC
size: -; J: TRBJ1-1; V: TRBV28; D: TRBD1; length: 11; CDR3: CASRGTGAAFF; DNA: TGTGCCAGCAGGGGGACAGGGGCTGCTTTCTTT
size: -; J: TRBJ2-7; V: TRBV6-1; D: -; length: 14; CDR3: CASSLTDDLNEQYF; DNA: TGTGCCAGCAGCCTGACCGACGACTTAAACGAGCAGTACTTC
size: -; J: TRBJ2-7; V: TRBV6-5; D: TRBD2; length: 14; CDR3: CASKLAGPVYEQYF; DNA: TGTGCCAGCAAACTAGCGGGCCCCGTCTACGAGCAGTACTTC
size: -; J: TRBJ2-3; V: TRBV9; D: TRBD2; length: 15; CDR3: CASSVGGGPGDTQYF; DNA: TGTGCCAGCAGCGTAGGGGGAGGGCCGGGAGATACGCAGTATTTT
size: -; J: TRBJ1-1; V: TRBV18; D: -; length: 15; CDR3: CASSLSLIPGEDAFF; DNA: TGTGCCAGCTCACTCAGTCTTATCCCCGGTGAGGATGCTTTCTTT
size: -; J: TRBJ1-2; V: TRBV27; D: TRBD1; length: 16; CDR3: CASSTRDRPRNYGYTF; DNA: TGTGCCAGCAGCACCCGGGACAGGCCACGAAACTATGGCTACACCTTC
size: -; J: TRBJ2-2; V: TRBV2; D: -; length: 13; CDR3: CASSPTDTGELFF; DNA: TGTGCCAGCAGCCCGACAGATACCGGGGAGCTGTTTTTT
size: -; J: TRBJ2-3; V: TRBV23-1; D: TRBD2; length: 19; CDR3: CASSHARGGSGRASDTQYF; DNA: TGCGCCAGCAGTCATGCCAGGGGTGGCAGCGGGAGGGCCAGTGATACGCAGTATTTT
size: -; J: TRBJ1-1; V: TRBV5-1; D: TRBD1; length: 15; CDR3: CASSLEGTANTEAFF; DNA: TGCGCCAGCAGCTTGGAAGGGACAGCCAACACTGAAGCTTTCTTT
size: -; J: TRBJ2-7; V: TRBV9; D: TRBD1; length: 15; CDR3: CASSTGTGITYEQYF; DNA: TGTGCCAGCAGCACCGGGACAGGTATCACCTACGAGCAGTACTTC
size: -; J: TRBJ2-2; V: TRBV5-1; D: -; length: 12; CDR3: CASRQGQGELFF; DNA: TGCGCCAGCAGACAAGGACAGGGGGAGCTGTTTTTT
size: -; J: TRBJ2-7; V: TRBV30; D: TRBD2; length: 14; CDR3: CAWNRLAGLYEQYF; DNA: TGTGCCTGGAATAGACTAGCGGGCCTCTACGAGCAGTACTTC
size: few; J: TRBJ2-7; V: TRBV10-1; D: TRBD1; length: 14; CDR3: CASSETTGAYEQYF; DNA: TGCGCCAGCAGTGAAACAACAGGGGCCTACGAGCAGTACTTC
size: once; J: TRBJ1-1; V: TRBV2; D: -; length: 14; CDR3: CATPRAVEPPKAFF; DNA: TGTGCCACCCCCCGCGCCGTCGAGCCACCGAAAGCTTTCTTT
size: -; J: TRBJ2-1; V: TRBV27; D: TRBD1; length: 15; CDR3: CASSLWGQGYNEQFF; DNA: TGTGCCAGCAGTTTATGGGGACAGGGATACAATGAGCAGTTCTTC
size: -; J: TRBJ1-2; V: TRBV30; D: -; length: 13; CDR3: CAWSLRTVDGYTF; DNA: TGTGCCTGGAGTCTCCGGACAGTTGACGGCTACACCTTC
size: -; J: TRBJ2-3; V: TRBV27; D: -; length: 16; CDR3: CASSPPRRTGTDTQYF; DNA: TGTGCCAGCAGTCCCCCTCGGAGGACAGGCACAGATACGCAGTATTTT
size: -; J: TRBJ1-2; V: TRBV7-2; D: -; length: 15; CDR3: CASSLSPGGHYGYTF; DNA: TGTGCCAGCAGCTTATCCCCCGGAGGGCACTATGGCTACACCTTC
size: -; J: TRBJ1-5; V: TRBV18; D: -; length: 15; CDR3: CASSPIKGDDQPQHF; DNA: TGTGCCAGCTCACCAATTAAGGGGGACGATCAGCCCCAGCATTTT
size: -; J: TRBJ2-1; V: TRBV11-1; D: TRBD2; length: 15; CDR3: CASSLVGTSRGEQFF; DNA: TGTGCCAGCAGCTTAGTGGGGACTAGCCGAGGGGAGCAGTTCTTC
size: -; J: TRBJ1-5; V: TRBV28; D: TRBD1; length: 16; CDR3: CASSLWGTGGNQPQHF; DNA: TGTGCCAGCAGTTTATGGGGGACAGGGGGCAATCAGCCCCAGCATTTT
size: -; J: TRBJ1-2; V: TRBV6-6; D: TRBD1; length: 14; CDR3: CASSYSGTAYGYTF; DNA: TGTGCCAGCAGTTATTCCGGGACAGCCTATGGCTACACCTTC
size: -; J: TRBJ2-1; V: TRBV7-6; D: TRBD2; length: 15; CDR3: CASSYSGTSGSEQFF; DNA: TGTGCCAGCAGCTACTCCGGGACTAGCGGAAGTGAGCAGTTCTTC
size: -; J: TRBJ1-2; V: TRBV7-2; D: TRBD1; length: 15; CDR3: CASSLPGQPNYGYTF; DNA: TGTGCCAGCAGCTTACCGGGACAGCCTAACTATGGCTACACCTTC
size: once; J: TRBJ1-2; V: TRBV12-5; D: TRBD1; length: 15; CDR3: CASGKGDRSNYGYTF; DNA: TGTGCTAGTGGCAAGGGGGACAGGTCTAACTATGGCTACACCTTC
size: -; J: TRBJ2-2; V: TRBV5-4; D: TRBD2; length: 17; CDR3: CASSLGGLAGESGELFF; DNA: TGTGCCAGCAGCTTGGGAGGACTAGCGGGAGAATCCGGGGAGCTGTTTTTT
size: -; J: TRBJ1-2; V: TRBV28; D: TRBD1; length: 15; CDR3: CASSLSSGGVYGYTF; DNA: TGTGCCAGCAGTTTGTCGTCAGGGGGCGTGTATGGCTACACCTTC
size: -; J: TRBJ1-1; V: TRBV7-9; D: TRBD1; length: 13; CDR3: CASSLDTGVKAFF; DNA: TGTGCCAGCAGCTTAGATACAGGGGTTAAGGCTTTCTTT
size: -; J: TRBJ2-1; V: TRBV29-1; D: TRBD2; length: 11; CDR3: CSVGLAGVEFF; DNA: TGCAGCGTTGGGCTAGCGGGAGTGGAGTTCTTC
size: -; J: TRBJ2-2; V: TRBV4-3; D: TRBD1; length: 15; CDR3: CASSGRTGGTGELFF; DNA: TGCGCCAGCAGCGGAAGGACAGGGGGGACCGGGGAGCTGTTTTTT
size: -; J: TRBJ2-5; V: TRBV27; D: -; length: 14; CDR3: CASRRRAEGETQYF; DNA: TGTGCCAGCCGTCGACGAGCGGAAGGAGAGACCCAGTACTTC
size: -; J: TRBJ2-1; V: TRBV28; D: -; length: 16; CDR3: CASSPLAEISYNEQFF; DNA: TGTGCCAGCAGTCCATTAGCGGAAATCTCCTACAATGAGCAGTTCTTC
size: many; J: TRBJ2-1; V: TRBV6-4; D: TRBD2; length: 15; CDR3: CASSDGTSEYNEQFF; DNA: TGTGCCAGCAGTGACGGGACTAGCGAGTACAATGAGCAGTTCTTC
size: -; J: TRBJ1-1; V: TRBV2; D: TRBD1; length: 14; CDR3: CARRQGAMNTEAFF; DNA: TGTGCCAGAAGACAGGGGGCGATGAACACTGAAGCTTTCTTT
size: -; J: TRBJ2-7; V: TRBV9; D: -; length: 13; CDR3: CASSVSGIYEQYF; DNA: TGTGCCAGCAGCGTATCAGGGATCTACGAGCAGTACTTC
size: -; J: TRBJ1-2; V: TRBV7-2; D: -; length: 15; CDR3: CASSLPDYWVGGYTF; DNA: TGTGCCAGCAGCTTACCCGACTACTGGGTGGGTGGCTACACCTTC
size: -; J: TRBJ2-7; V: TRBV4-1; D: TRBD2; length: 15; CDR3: CASSQRPGLEREQYF; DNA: TGCGCCAGCAGCCAAAGACCGGGACTAGAACGCGAGCAGTACTTC
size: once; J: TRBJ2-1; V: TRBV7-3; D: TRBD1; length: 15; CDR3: CASSYDRGSYNEQFF; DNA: TGTGCCAGCAGCTATGACAGGGGTTCCTACAATGAGCAGTTCTTC
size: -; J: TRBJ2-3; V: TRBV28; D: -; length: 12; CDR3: CASSSYTDTQYF; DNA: TGTGCCAGCAGTTCCTACACAGATACGCAGTATTTT
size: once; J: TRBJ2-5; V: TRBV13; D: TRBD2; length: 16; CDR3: CASSEYPLAGQETQYF; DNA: TGTGCCAGCAGCGAATACCCACTAGCGGGACAAGAGACCCAGTACTTC
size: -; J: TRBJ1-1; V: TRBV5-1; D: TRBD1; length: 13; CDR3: CASSFGQGSEAFF; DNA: TGCGCCAGCAGCTTTGGACAGGGATCTGAAGCTTTCTTT
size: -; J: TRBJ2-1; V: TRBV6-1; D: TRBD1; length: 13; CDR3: CASSALGQTGQFF; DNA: TGTGCCAGCAGTGCCCTGGGACAGACTGGTCAGTTCTTC
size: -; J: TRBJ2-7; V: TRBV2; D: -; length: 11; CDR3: CASSVTSEQYF; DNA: TGTGCCAGCAGTGTCACTAGCGAGCAGTACTTC
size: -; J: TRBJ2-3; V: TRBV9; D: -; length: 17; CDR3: CASSVQNPGASTDTQYF; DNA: TGTGCCAGCAGCGTCCAAAACCCAGGGGCCTCCACAGATACGCAGTATTTT
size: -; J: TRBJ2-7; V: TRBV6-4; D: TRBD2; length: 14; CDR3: CASRDTSGSYEQYF; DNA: TGTGCCAGCAGAGACACTAGCGGGAGTTACGAGCAGTACTTC
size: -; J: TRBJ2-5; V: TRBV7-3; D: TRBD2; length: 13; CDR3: CASSSLAGNTQYF; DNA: TGTGCCAGCAGCTCTCTAGCGGGAAACACCCAGTACTTC
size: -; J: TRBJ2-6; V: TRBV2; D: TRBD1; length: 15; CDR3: CASSPQGGGANVLTF; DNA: TGTGCCAGCAGCCCACAGGGGGGAGGGGCCAACGTCCTGACTTTC
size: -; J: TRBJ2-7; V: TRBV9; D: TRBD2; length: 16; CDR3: CASSVSGTSGQGEQYF; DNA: TGTGCCAGCAGCGTGTCCGGGACTAGCGGGCAAGGGGAGCAGTACTTC
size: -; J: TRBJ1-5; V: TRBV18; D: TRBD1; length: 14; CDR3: CASSRQGSNQPQHF; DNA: TGTGCCAGCTCACGACAGGGTAGCAATCAGCCCCAGCATTTT
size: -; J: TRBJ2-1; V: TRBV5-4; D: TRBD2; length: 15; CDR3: CASSFAGAVYNEQFF; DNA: TGTGCCAGCAGCTTCGCGGGAGCGGTCTACAATGAGCAGTTCTTC
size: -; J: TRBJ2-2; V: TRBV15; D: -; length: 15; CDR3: CATSRDLSRTGELFF; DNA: TGTGCCACCAGCAGAGACCTCTCCCGCACCGGGGAGCTGTTTTTT